These 9 T cell receptor beta chains were sequenced from one sample in a study of cytomegalovirus exposure and HLA in healthy donors. Use of 60 Vbeta and 13 Jbeta primers characterized the PCR. Sequencing used immunoSEQ multiplex PCR; TCRdb keeps in-frame clones, though not all of them. This sample yields about 170,000 clones, of which 75% are seen a single time; 3% belongs to the top ten. The sequencing input was PBMCs. The source of these receptors is a woman between 45 and 65 years old in good health and CMV-seropositive.

The genes are TRBV29-1 and TRBJ1-1; D ambiguous. Germline lookup yields CDR1 SQVTM and CDR2 ANQGSEA. With 7 bases removed from V and 0 bases from J, the gap between germline ends came to 12 bases. This CDR3 is built from 13 residues. The CDR3 sequence is CSAETGMNTEAFF. The CDR3 nucleotides are TGCAGCGCCGAGACTGGAATGAACACTGAAGCTTTCTTT. The full variable domain, in which reference TRBV29-1 and TRBJ1-1 provide the parts outside the CDR3, is SAVISQKPSRDICQRGTSLTIQCQVDSQVTMMFWYRQQPGQSLTLIATANQGSEATYESGFVIDKFPISRPNLTFSTLTVSNMSPEDSSIYLCSAETGMNTEAFFGQGTRLTVV.

The J gene is TRBJ1-1, the V gene TRBV18; D unclear. The CDR3 length is 13 residues. V lost 3 bases and J 6 bases, leaving 11 bases between the germline ends. Germline V gives CDR1 KGHSH, CDR2 LQKENI. CDR3 bases: TGTGCCAGCTCACCGACCGAGGGTTCTGAAGCTTTCTTT. Translation: CASSPTEGSEAFF.

The gene calls are TRBV2 and TRBJ1-4; TRBD1 matches at 8 bases. The length of the CDR3 is 15 residues. V gave up 7 bases and J gave up 0 bases; unmatched junction bases: 4. Germline V gene lookup returns CDR1 SNHLY and CDR2 FYNNEI. Here the CDR3 DNA reads TGTGCCAGCACCCAGACAGGGGCAACTAATGAAAAACTGTTTTTT. It is translated as CASTQTGATNEKLFF.

This clone was observed a handful of times. This sequence joins TRBV2 and TRBJ1-6; D not certain. CDR1 is SNHLY and CDR2 is FYNNEI in the germline V gene. V lost 7 bases, J lost 8 bases, and 15 bases lay in between. The CDR3 covers 14 residues. In DNA, the CDR3 is TGTGCCAGCACCGCGAATCGAGCCGATTCACCCCTCCACTTT. It yields the protein CASTANRADSPLHF.

DNA for the CDR3: TGTGCCAGTAGTATAGCTCACGGAGAGACCCAGTACTTC. Translated, it gives CASSIAHGETQYF. The chain uses TRBV19 and TRBJ2-5, with D unresolved. CDR1 is LNHDA and CDR2 is SQIVND in the germline V gene (reference sequence). V shed 1 base and J shed 4 bases, with 7 bases lying between them. This CDR3 is built from 13 residues.

The CDR3 coding sequence is TGTGCCAGTAGTATAGAGGCGGCACTCAGCAATCAGCCCCAGCATTTT. Its translation: CASSIEAALSNQPQHF. V gene TRBV19 combines with J gene TRBJ1-5; D gene unclear. Germline V gives CDR1 LNHDA, CDR2 SQIVND (reference sequence). V gave up 0 bases and J gave up 1 base, with 10 bases separating them. The CDR3 is 16 amino acids.

V usage is TRBV18 and J usage is TRBJ2-2, with D possibly TRBD1 on 6 matching bases. CDR1 KGHSH and CDR2 LQKENI come from the germline V gene. The CDR3 totals 16 residues. V dropped 5 bases and J dropped 4 bases, with 17 bases sitting between them. CDR3 region: CASSNIRGYGTGELFF. CDR3 nucleotide sequence: TGTGCCAGCTCAAACATCAGGGGATACGGCACCGGGGAGCTGTTTTTT.

The rearrangement joins TRBV5-1 to TRBJ1-1; 9 bases agree with TRBD1. Germline loops: CDR1 SGHRS, CDR2 YFSETQ. The CDR3 is 16 residues long. J was trimmed by 0 bases and V by 4 bases; bases with no gene match: 7. In DNA, the CDR3 is TGCGCCAGCAGCCCCTGGACAGGGGCGATGAACACTGAAGCTTTCTTT. It specifies CASSPWTGAMNTEAFF.

The chain recombines TRBV6-5 with TRBJ2-7, with D perhaps matching TRBD2 (6 bases). Germline V gene data show CDR1 as MNHEY and CDR2 as SVGAGI. V was cut by 4 bases and J by 0 bases, with 13 bases left in between. This CDR3 spans 15 amino acids. Written as DNA, the CDR3 is TGTGCCAGCAGTTGGGACTGGGGGAGCTCCTACGAGCAGTACTTC. Amino acids: CASSWDWGSSYEQYF.